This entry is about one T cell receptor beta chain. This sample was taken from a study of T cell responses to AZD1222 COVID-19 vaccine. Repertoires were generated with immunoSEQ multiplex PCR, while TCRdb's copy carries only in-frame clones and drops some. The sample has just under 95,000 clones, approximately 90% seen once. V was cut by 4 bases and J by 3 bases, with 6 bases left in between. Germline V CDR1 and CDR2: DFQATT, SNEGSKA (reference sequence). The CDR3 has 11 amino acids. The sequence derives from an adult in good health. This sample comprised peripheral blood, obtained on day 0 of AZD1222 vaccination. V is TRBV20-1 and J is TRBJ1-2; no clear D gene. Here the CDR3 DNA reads TGCAGTGCTACCGGGGACTATGGCTACACCTTC. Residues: CSATGDYGYTF.